Ten or more counts support the clone carrying this T cell receptor (beta chain). TCRdb re-analyzed the PCR reads through MiXCR. The sample has around 26,000 clones; about 13% are singletons. All patients were treatment-naive before thyroid surgery. The data are from a study of metastatic and nonmetastatic thyroid tumors. Study in general: Malignant and benign thyroid patients had repertoires compared in peripheral blood and tumor or nodule tissue.

This clonotype was sampled from a female donor with papillary thyroid cancer or a benign thyroid nodule (not recorded which). Some clones in this sample may be carry-over from other donors' samples. The sequencing input was blood.

The CDR3 DNA follows: TGTGCCAGCAGTTTCGGCATTGAAAAACTGTTTTTT. Protein: CASSFGIEKLFF. The chain has TRBV12-3 or TRBV12-4 and TRBJ1-4; no reliable D call. The V end lost 3 bases, the J end lost 7 bases, and 6 bases lay between the germline ends. The CDR3 runs 12 residues.